The sample holds a few counts of the clone carrying this T cell receptor beta chain. Its antigen is as yet unknown. V dropped 0 bases and J dropped 3; count of bases not matched to a gene: 13. The CDR3 sequence is 18 residues long. Per the germline V gene, CDR1 is WSHSY and CDR2 is SAAADI. The sample comes from a study of cytomegalovirus exposure and HLA in healthy donors. Study-wide results and limits: Associated with cytomegalovirus, according to the listing, were 164 TCR beta chains. In a later analysis, HLA-C alleles had the fewest associated TCRs, DRB1 alleles the most. Presence/absence analyses assumed roughly uniform sequencing depth across donors, which may not hold.

Primers included in the PCR were 60 Vbeta and 13 Jbeta primers. Data came from immunoSEQ multiplex PCR; TCRdb stores just in-frame clones and leaves some out. The sample yields some 80,000 clones, around 10% seen once. The donors (healthy individuals) were bone marrow donors. This clonotype was obtained from a man in his fifties or sixties in good health and CMV-seropositive. The chain carries TRBV10-2 and TRBJ1-1; 7 bases map to TRBD1. The specimen was PBMCs. The CDR3: CASSESTQETGLYTEAFF. As DNA, the CDR3 is TGCGCCAGCAGTGAGTCGACTCAAGAGACAGGGCTTTACACTGAAGCTTTCTTT.